The rows below give T cell receptor beta chains drawn from one sample of a study of blood T cell repertoires in COVID-19. Sequencing was performed with immunoSEQ multiplex PCR; in TCRdb, only in-frame clones are kept and a portion is missing. Of roughly 46,000 clones listed, 70% to 85% are singletons. Specimen: peripheral blood. The source of these receptors is a man in his 60s with acute or convalescent COVID-19. CDR3s include the opening cysteine and the closing phenylalanine or tryptophan. A D gene is named only where the DNA matches it firmly. Clone size, where shown, is once, few, many, or a class for clones that have expanded.

j_gene	abundance	v_gene	d_gene	CDR3nt	CDR3aa
TRBJ1-2	.	TRBV6-5	.	TGTGCCAGCAGGGGACTCCATTATGGCTACACCTTC	CASRGLHYGYTF
TRBJ2-2	.	TRBV29-1	TRBD1	TGCAGCGTCCCGTTTACAGGGGCGGCCGGGGAGCTGTTTTTT	CSVPFTGAAGELFF
TRBJ1-2	few	TRBV27	.	TGTGCCAGCAGTTTAAAGGCAGGGTATAAAGCTAACTATGGCTACACCTTC	CASSLKAGYKANYGYTF
TRBJ2-1	.	TRBV7-8	.	TGTGCCAGCAGCTTTCTTACAGGGATCAGCAATGAGCAGTTCTTC	CASSFLTGISNEQFF
TRBJ2-3	.	TRBV30	TRBD2	TGTGCCTGGAGCGGCGGACTAGCGGGTTTGGGTTTT	CAWSGGLAGLGF
TRBJ1-4	.	TRBV5-1	.	TGCGCCAGCAGCAGGACTGAAGCTAATGAAAAACTGTTTTTT	CASSRTEANEKLFF
TRBJ2-3	.	TRBV2	TRBD2	TGTGCCAGCAGCCGAAAGGGTAGCGGGGGGGTGACAGATACGCAGTATTTT	CASSRKGSGGVTDTQYF
TRBJ1-1	.	TRBV18	.	TGTGCCAGCTCACCAAAACGGTCTGAAAACACTGAAGCTTTCTTT	CASSPKRSENTEAFF
TRBJ2-6	.	TRBV18	.	TGTGCCAGCTCACCTACGTCGCAGGGAAGCTCTGGGGCCAACGTCCTGACTTTC	CASSPTSQGSSGANVLTF
TRBJ2-7	.	TRBV7-9	TRBD1	TGTGCCAGCAGCTTATCCGCCGGGACAGCTTCCTACGAGCAGTACTTC	CASSLSAGTASYEQYF
TRBJ1-2	once	TRBV30	.	TGTGCCTGGAGTTCTATAGAGACAGCAATATACTATGGCTACACCTTC	CAWSSIETAIYYGYTF
TRBJ1-6	.	TRBV30	.	TGTGCCTGCCCTCGGGCCGGGCAGGGGAAGGATTCACCCCTCCACTTT	CACPRAGQGKDSPLHF
TRBJ2-7	.	TRBV9	TRBD1	TGTGCCAGCAGCGGGACAGGTAGCTCCTACGAGCAGTACTTC	CASSGTGSSYEQYF
TRBJ1-4	.	TRBV4-1	.	TGCGCCAGCAGCCAAGTAGGGGGAGGGGCGAAAGAAAAACTGTTTTTT	CASSQVGGGAKEKLFF
TRBJ2-3	.	TRBV13	TRBD2	TGTGCCAGCAGCTTAAGACTAGCGGGGGCCACAGATACGCAGTATTTT	CASSLRLAGATDTQYF
TRBJ2-2	.	TRBV11-2	TRBD1	TGTGCCAGCAGCTTAAACAGGGGGCATTTGGCCGGGGAGCTGTTTTTT	CASSLNRGHLAGELFF
TRBJ1-1	.	TRBV10-3	TRBD1	TGTGCCATCAGGAGGACAGGGGACCTCCCTGAAGCTTTCTTT	CAIRRTGDLPEAFF
TRBJ2-7	.	TRBV21-1	.	TGTGCCAGCAGCAAAGGGGACAGCTCCTACGAGCAGTACTTC	CASSKGDSSYEQYF
TRBJ1-1	.	TRBV18	TRBD1	TGTGCCAGCTCCAGACAGGGTGACACTGAAGCTTTCTTT	CASSRQGDTEAFF
TRBJ2-7	.	TRBV7-9	.	TGTGCCAGCATGAACGGCCAACGGGGAGACTACGAGCAGTACTTC	CASMNGQRGDYEQYF
TRBJ2-1	.	TRBV24-1	.	TGTGCCACCTCAAGTCCTACGGGGGGCTACTACAATGAGCAGTTCTTC	CATSSPTGGYYNEQFF
TRBJ1-6	few	TRBV3-1/TRBV3-2	.	TGTGCCAGCAGCCAAGGGGGGGGCTCAAGGATGACACCCCTCCACTTT	CASSQGGGSRMTPLHF
TRBJ1-5	.	TRBV2	.	TGTGCCAGCAGTGCGACAGAGGTTAATCAGCCCCAGCATTTT	CASSATEVNQPQHF
TRBJ2-5	.	TRBV5-4	TRBD1	TGTGCCAGCAGCCGCCGGGACAGCCAAGAGACCCAGTACTTC	CASSRRDSQETQYF
TRBJ1-1	.	TRBV21-1	.	TGTGCCAGCAGCCGACAGGGGGGTAACACTGAAGCTTTCTTT	CASSRQGGNTEAFF
TRBJ1-4	.	TRBV18	.	TGTGCCAGCTCACCAAGGCAGGTGTCAACTAATGAAAAACTGTTTTTT	CASSPRQVSTNEKLFF
TRBJ2-2	.	TRBV7-6	TRBD1	TGTGCCAGCAGCCATGGGACAGGGGTCTCCGGGGAGCTGTTTTTT	CASSHGTGVSGELFF
TRBJ1-2	once	TRBV7-2	TRBD1	TGTGCCAGCAGCCAGGGAGGGCAGGGGGCGTACTATGGCTACACCTTC	CASSQGGQGAYYGYTF
TRBJ2-5	.	TRBV9	.	TGTGCCAGCAGCGTAGGCGCTATCCAAGAGACCCAGTACTTC	CASSVGAIQETQYF
TRBJ1-1	.	TRBV4-1	.	TGCGCCAGCAGCCAAGTTCCTGGGCGTATGGACACTGAAGCTTTCTTT	CASSQVPGRMDTEAFF
TRBJ2-7	.	TRBV30	.	TGTGCCTGGAGTGTACTCGGGGACGAGCAGTACTTC	CAWSVLGDEQYF
TRBJ2-7	once	TRBV30	.	TGTGCCCTCAATCAGGGCAGCGAGCAGTACTTC	CALNQGSEQYF
TRBJ1-1	.	TRBV10-3	TRBD1	TGTGCCATCAGTACGGACAGGGGAATCGCTGAAGCTTTCTTT	CAISTDRGIAEAFF
TRBJ1-1	.	TRBV5-4	TRBD1	TGTGCCAGCAGCCAGGGACAGGGGGCGACTGAAGCTTTCTTT	CASSQGQGATEAFF
TRBJ1-2	.	TRBV5-4	TRBD1	TGTGCCAGCAGCTTGTTGAGGCAGGGGGCGGATGGCTACACCTTC	CASSLLRQGADGYTF
TRBJ2-2	.	TRBV7-2	TRBD1	TGTGCCAGCACCTTTACAGGGGGCGCAGGCGGGGAGCTGTTTTTT	CASTFTGGAGGELFF
TRBJ1-3	.	TRBV14	.	TGTGCCAGCAGCCAAGGACAGACCCTCGTATATTTT	CASSQGQTLVYF
TRBJ1-3	once	TRBV12-3/TRBV12-4	.	TGTGCCAGCACTCCAGGCGAGGGAAACACCATATATTTT	CASTPGEGNTIYF
TRBJ1-1	.	TRBV2	.	TGTGCCTCCGGATACAGGAACACTGAAGCTTTCTTT	CASGYRNTEAFF
TRBJ2-1	.	TRBV6-6	.	TGTGCCAGCAGGCCGGACAGTACGTTCGGCAATGAGCAGTTCTTC	CASRPDSTFGNEQFF
TRBJ2-1	.	TRBV6-1	.	TGTGCCAGCAGACAGGATTCCTACAATGAGCAGTTCTTC	CASRQDSYNEQFF
TRBJ2-7	.	TRBV9	.	TGTGCCAGCAGCGTAGGAGTAGAGCCGGGATACGAGCAGTACTTC	CASSVGVEPGYEQYF
TRBJ1-1	once	TRBV5-5	.	TGTGCCAGCAGCTTGGATGGCGGCCGGAACACTGAAGCTTTCTTT	CASSLDGGRNTEAFF
TRBJ2-7	.	TRBV6-2/TRBV6-3	.	TGTGCCAGCAGTTTGGGACAATCCGGCCCTTACTCCTACGAGCAGTACTTC	CASSLGQSGPYSYEQYF
TRBJ1-5	few	TRBV6-1	.	TGTGCCAGCAGTGAAGTCGAGGATCAGCCCCAGCATTTT	CASSEVEDQPQHF
TRBJ2-7	.	TRBV6-1	TRBD1	TGTGCCAGCAGTGAAGGACAGGGGGCCTACTACGAGCAGTACTTC	CASSEGQGAYYEQYF
TRBJ2-5	.	TRBV19	TRBD1	TGTGCCAGTAGTATCGGTGACAGGGGGAACTGGGAGACCCAGTACTTC	CASSIGDRGNWETQYF
TRBJ1-1	once	TRBV28	.	TGTGCCAGCAGTTTATGGACACGCGAAGCTTTCTTT	CASSLWTREAFF
TRBJ1-5	.	TRBV4-1	TRBD1	TGCGCCAGCAGCCAAGGCAGGGGGCATGGCAATCAGCCCCAGCATTTT	CASSQGRGHGNQPQHF
TRBJ1-2	.	TRBV2	TRBD1	TGTGCCAGCTTTCGACAGGGGGCGAATGGCTACACCTTC	CASFRQGANGYTF
TRBJ2-3	.	TRBV7-3	TRBD1	TGTGCCAGCAGCCCAGGGACAGCTAACACAGATACGCAGTATTTT	CASSPGTANTDTQYF
TRBJ2-2	.	TRBV28	.	TGTGCCAGCAGTTTCGGGGGTGACACCGGGGAGCTGTTTTTT	CASSFGGDTGELFF
TRBJ2-3	.	TRBV6-6	.	TGTGCCAGCAGTTACGGACAGGCTAGCGCAGATACGCAGTATTTT	CASSYGQASADTQYF
TRBJ1-3	few	TRBV19	.	TGTGCCAGTAGTATAGACAGGGCGAGCTCTGGAAACACCATATATTTT	CASSIDRASSGNTIYF